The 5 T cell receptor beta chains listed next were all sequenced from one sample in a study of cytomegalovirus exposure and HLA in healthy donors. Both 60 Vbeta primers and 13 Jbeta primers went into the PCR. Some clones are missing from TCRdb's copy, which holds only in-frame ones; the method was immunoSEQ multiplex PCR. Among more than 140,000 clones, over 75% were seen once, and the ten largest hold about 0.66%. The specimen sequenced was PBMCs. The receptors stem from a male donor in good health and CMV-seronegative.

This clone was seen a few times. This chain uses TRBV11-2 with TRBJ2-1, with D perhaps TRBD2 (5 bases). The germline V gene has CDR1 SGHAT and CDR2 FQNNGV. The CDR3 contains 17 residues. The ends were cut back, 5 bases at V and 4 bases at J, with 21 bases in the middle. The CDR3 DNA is TGTGCCAGCAGCCGGCGAAGGAGCGGTTTATTGTACAATGAGCAGTTCTTC. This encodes CASSRRRSGLLYNEQFF.

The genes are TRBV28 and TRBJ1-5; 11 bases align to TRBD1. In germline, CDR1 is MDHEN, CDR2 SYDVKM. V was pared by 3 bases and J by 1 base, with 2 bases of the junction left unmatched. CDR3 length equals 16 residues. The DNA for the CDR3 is TGTGCCAGCAGTTTGGGGACAGGGGGGAGCAATCAGCCCCAGCATTTT. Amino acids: CASSLGTGGSNQPQHF.

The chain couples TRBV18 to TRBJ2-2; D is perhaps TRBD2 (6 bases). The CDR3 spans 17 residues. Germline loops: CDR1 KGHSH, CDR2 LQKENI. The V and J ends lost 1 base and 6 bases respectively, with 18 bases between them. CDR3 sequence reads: CASSPRMSGDGAGELFF. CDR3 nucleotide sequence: TGTGCCAGCTCACCACGCATGTCGGGGGATGGCGCCGGGGAGCTGTTTTTT.

DNA for the CDR3: TGTGCCAGCTCACCACCGGTAGGGGGTGGCTACACCTTC. Protein sequence: CASSPPVGGGYTF. The chain is built from TRBV18 and TRBJ1-2; a weak D match, TRBD1 (6 bases). Germline CDR1 is KGHSH and CDR2 is LQKENI. The V and J ends lost 0 bases and 7 bases respectively, with 9 bases between them. This CDR3 has 13 residues.

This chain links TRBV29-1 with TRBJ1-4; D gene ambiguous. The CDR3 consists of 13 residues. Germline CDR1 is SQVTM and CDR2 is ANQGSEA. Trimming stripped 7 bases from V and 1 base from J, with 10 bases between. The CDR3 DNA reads TGCAGCGGTGGCGGGGAAACTAATGAAAAACTGTTTTTT. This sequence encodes CSGGGETNEKLFF.